The 21 T cell receptor beta chains below all came from one sample that was sequenced in a study of cytotoxic CD8 clonotypes in ibrutinib-treated CLL (dated by TCRdb to the early 2020s). Libraries were constructed by the immunoSEQ multiplex PCR assay. Here the immuneACCESS table is served through TCRdb, limited to in-frame sequences with V and J called. Missing clones are a known gap in these copies; in checked studies unresolved V genes cover under half, and the rest lacks a known reason. The sample yields some 130,000 clones; 70% to 90% were counted once. Of the sample, roughly 1.9% falls within the top ten clones. The time point label, read with the paper, signifies: roughly 23 months on ibrutinib. Sequencing used PBMCs, obtained after 24 months of ibrutinib treatment. These receptors all stem from a human donor with chronic lymphocytic leukemia.

The chain joins TRBV7-6 to TRBJ1-2, with TRBD1 matching over 8 bases. CDR1 and CDR2 from the germline V gene are SGHVS and FNYEAQ. This CDR3 has 13 residues. V lost 9 bases and J lost 5; bases outside the gene matches: 8. The CDR3 reads CASSVTGVYGYTF. CDR3 bases: TGTGCCAGTTCCGTGACAGGGGTTTATGGCTACACCTTC.

V usage is TRBV6-5 and J usage is TRBJ1-1; a weak D match, TRBD1 (6 bases). Trimming left V 5 bases short and J 11 bases short, with 18 bases between. This CDR3 contains 13 residues. The V gene's germline CDR1 is MNHEY and CDR2 SVGAGI. As DNA, the CDR3 is TGTGCCAGCAGTGGCGACAGGTTCAGCGGGGCTTTCTTT. It codes for CASSGDRFSGAFF.

The sample holds a few counts of this clone. The chain carries TRBV18 and TRBJ2-7; tentative D call: TRBD1 (5 bases). The CDR3 runs 14 residues. Germline CDR1 KGHSH, CDR2 LQKENI. V gave up 3 bases and J gave up 6 bases, with 15 bases separating them. Here the CDR3 reads CASSPPTGHSEQYF. The CDR3 DNA sequence: TGTGCCAGCTCACCGCCAACAGGACATTCCGAGCAGTACTTC.

The gene calls are TRBV7-9 and TRBJ1-2; D remains ambiguous. V lost 5 bases to trimming and J lost 2 bases, with 15 bases between them. The CDR3 sequence is 15 residues long. Germline CDR1 and CDR2: SEHNR and FQNEAQ (reference sequence). The CDR3 here is CASSPGWRENYGYTF. The CDR3 region has the DNA TGTGCCAGCAGCCCCGGGTGGAGGGAAAACTATGGCTACACCTTC.

The chain recombines TRBV2 with TRBJ2-3, with 7 nucleotides matching TRBD1. With V trimmed by 6 bases and J by 2 bases, 5 bases remained unmatched. The CDR3 consists of 14 residues. Germline V gene lookup returns CDR1 SNHLY and CDR2 FYNNEI. CDR3 sequence (DNA): TGTGCCAGCAGCGCGGACAGGTACACAGATACGCAGTATTTT. Protein: CASSADRYTDTQYF.

The chain employs TRBV4-2 and TRBJ2-3; 15 bases are shared with TRBD2. Looked up from germline, CDR1 is LGHNA and CDR2 is YNFKEQ. Germline trimming cut 4 bases from V and 4 bases from J; bases unmatched to any gene: 6. The CDR3 runs 17 residues. The CDR3 loop is CASSRDRTSGGADTQYF. The DNA for the CDR3 is TGTGCCAGCAGCCGCGATCGGACTAGCGGGGGGGCAGATACGCAGTATTTT.

The chain combines TRBV18 with TRBJ2-7, with D tentatively TRBD2 (6 bases). The CDR3 totals 13 residues. CDR1 is KGHSH, CDR2 LQKENI, per germline. The V end lost 3 bases, the J end lost 7 bases, and 13 bases lay between the germline ends. The CDR3 protein is CASSPTREEEQYF. As DNA, the CDR3 is TGTGCCAGCTCACCTACAAGGGAGGAGGAGCAGTACTTC.

The chain uses TRBV28 and TRBJ2-1; tentative D call: TRBD1 (6 bases). Germline-derived CDR1 and CDR2 are MDHEN and SYDVKM. V lost 7 bases and J 0 bases, leaving 13 bases between the germline ends. CDR3 length: 15 residues. CDR3 nucleotides: TGTGCCAGCATGCCAGGGGACAACTCCTACAATGAGCAGTTCTTC. Protein: CASMPGDNSYNEQFF.

This chain joins TRBV6-5 and TRBJ2-7; TRBD1 aligns across 8 bases. The germline gives CDR1 MNHEY, CDR2 SVGAGI. V was clipped by 3 bases and J by 2 bases; unmatched bases: 6. The CDR3 runs 15 residues. The CDR3 loop is CASSYARQGPYEQYF. Written as DNA, the CDR3 is TGTGCCAGCAGTTATGCACGACAGGGGCCCTACGAGCAGTACTTC.

The chain combines TRBV7-9 with TRBJ1-5, with 9 bases matching TRBD1. V gave up 5 bases and J gave up 6 bases; unmatched junction bases: 8. CDR1 SEHNR and CDR2 FQNEAQ come from the germline V gene (reference sequence). The CDR3 covers 15 residues. The CDR3 region is CASSRDREGRQPQHF. The CDR3 bases are TGTGCCAGCAGCCGGGACAGGGAGGGACGTCAGCCCCAGCATTTT.

This sequence joins TRBV27 and TRBJ2-3; D possibly corresponds to TRBD2 (7 bases). Trimming cost V 5 bases and J 1 base, with 16 bases left between them. This CDR3 is 16 amino acids long. CDR1 MNHEY and CDR2 SMNVEV come from the germline V gene (reference sequence). CDR3 protein: CASSPQKGGGTDTQYF. CDR3 bases: TGTGCCAGCAGTCCCCAAAAGGGGGGGGGCACAGATACGCAGTATTTT.

Many counts were recorded for this clone. The V gene is TRBV10-3, the J gene TRBJ2-5; 9 nucleotides line up with TRBD2. This CDR3 has 15 residues. CDR1 ENHRY and CDR2 SYGVKD come from the germline V gene. Trimming at V came to 5 bases and at J to 5 bases, leaving 9 bases not matched to a gene. This CDR3 reads CAISRASGAGETQYF. Written as DNA, the CDR3 is TGTGCCATCAGTCGGGCTAGCGGGGCAGGGGAGACCCAGTACTTC.

The chain is built from TRBV19 and TRBJ2-7; D ambiguous. The CDR3 totals 11 residues. CDR1 is LNHDA and CDR2 is SQIVND in the germline V gene (reference sequence). Trimming stripped 3 bases from V and 8 bases from J, with 8 bases between. Written as DNA, the CDR3 is TGTGCCAGTAGTATTGGCGCGCAGCAGTACTTC. Protein product: CASSIGAQQYF.

This rearrangement joins TRBV15 to TRBJ1-6; the D is unclear. The CDR3 length is 18 residues. The germline gives CDR1 LNHNV, CDR2 YYDKDF (reference sequence). Trimming left V 3 bases short and J 0 bases short, with 15 bases between. The CDR3 nucleotides read TGTGCCACCAGCAGGCCCCGCTGGGGAAGCTCCTATAATTCACCCCTCCACTTT. This sequence encodes CATSRPRWGSSYNSPLHF.

The rearrangement uses TRBV27 and TRBJ2-6; 7 nucleotides line up with TRBD1. Germline values: CDR1 MNHEY, CDR2 SMNVEV (reference sequence). V dropped 5 bases and J dropped 2; count of bases not matched to a gene: 3. CDR3 length: 15 residues. The CDR3 here is CASSRTGAGANVLTF. As DNA, the CDR3 is TGTGCCAGCAGTAGAACAGGGGCTGGGGCCAACGTCCTGACTTTC.

The gene calls are TRBV28 and TRBJ1-2; TRBD1 matches 10 bases. V lost 3 bases and J lost 4; bases outside the gene matches: 2. The germline V gene encodes CDR1 MDHEN and CDR2 SYDVKM. The CDR3 is made up of 14 amino acids. CDR3 region: CASSFRTGGYGYTF. In DNA form, the CDR3 reads TGTGCCAGCAGTTTTCGGACAGGGGGCTATGGCTACACCTTC.

The chain combines TRBV18 with TRBJ1-1; unclear D gene. This CDR3 comprises 13 residues. Trimming removed 3 bases at V and 7 bases at J, with 12 bases between. Per germline, CDR1 KGHSH and CDR2 LQKENI. The CDR3 protein is CASSPGEVSEAFF. For the CDR3, the DNA is TGTGCCAGCTCACCCGGGGAAGTCAGTGAAGCTTTCTTT.

V usage is TRBV7-2 and J usage is TRBJ2-7, with 8 bases fitting TRBD2. CDR3 length: 15 amino acids. In germline, CDR1 is SGHTA, CDR2 FQGNSA. Germline trimming cut 5 bases from V and 3 bases from J; bases unmatched to any gene: 9. The CDR3 reads CASSPGGGAFYEQYF. CDR3 DNA sequence: TGTGCCAGCAGCCCCGGGGGGGGAGCATTCTACGAGCAGTACTTC.

The chain links TRBV28 to TRBJ2-3; D unclear. CDR1 is MDHEN and CDR2 is SYDVKM in the germline V gene. V gave up 2 bases and J gave up 5 bases, with 8 bases separating them. The CDR3 consists of 13 residues. The CDR3 sequence: CASSLNVGDTQYF. The DNA for the CDR3 is TGTGCCAGCAGTTTAAACGTAGGAGATACGCAGTATTTT.

The rearrangement joins TRBV6-1 to TRBJ1-5; the D gene is possibly TRBD1 (5 bases). Trimming stripped 3 bases from V and 2 bases from J, with 5 bases between. The V gene's germline CDR1 is MNHNS and CDR2 SASEGT. This CDR3 region has 13 residues. DNA for the CDR3: TGTGCCAGCAGTGACAGGGGCAATCAGCCCCAGCATTTT. Protein sequence: CASSDRGNQPQHF.

The chain is built from TRBV6-6 and TRBJ2-1; D might be TRBD1 (5 bases). The CDR3 contains 14 residues. The germline V gene encodes CDR1 MNHNY and CDR2 SVGAGI (reference sequence). Trimming removed 0 bases at V and 5 bases at J, with 8 bases between. CDR3 nucleotides: TGTGCCAGCAGTTACTCCGACAGAAACAATGAGCAGTTCTTC. Translation: CASSYSDRNNEQFF.